There are a few counts of the clone carrying this T cell receptor beta chain. A J-beta primer mix and a sample-barcoded 5' primer were used in a second PCR of roughly 6 to 12 cycles. Each CDR3 protein gets one entry after TCRdb re-called the 5' RACE reads with MiXCR. The sample includes approximately 1.5 million distinct CDR3 sequences, about 32% of them seen just once. This sample is drawn from a study of blood T cells in healthy people across ages. Germline CDR1 and CDR2: SGHRS and YFSETQ. Germline trimming cut 0 bases from V and 4 bases from J; bases unmatched to any gene: 12. There are 18 residues in the CDR3.

V usage is TRBV5-1 and J usage is TRBJ1-4, with 7 bases matching TRBD1. This clonotype was obtained from a woman in her 30s in good health. The sample comprised blood. CDR3 DNA: TGCGCCAGCAGCTTGGGGACTAGACCGGGACAGAGTAATGAAAAACTGTTTTTT. Protein product: CASSLGTRPGQSNEKLFF.